These T cell receptor beta chains were read from a single sample in a study of cytomegalovirus exposure and HLA in healthy donors. The table came from immunoSEQ multiplex PCR; TCRdb's copy has only in-frame clones and leaves some out. The data hold a few hundred thousand clones, with more than 60% observed a single time. The sample comprised PBMCs. The receptors were gathered from a girl between 2 and 10 years old in good health and CMV-seronegative. Each CDR3 is given with its conserved first and last residue. Each record gives: D gene, V gene, J gene, clone size, CDR3 DNA, CDR3 protein. The D gene is left open where the match is weak. Clone size is shown for a subset of rows, as once, few, many or a class of expanded clone.

d_call: TRBD1; v_call: TRBV4-1; j_call: TRBJ2-3; clone_size: NA; cdr3_nt: TGCGCCAGCAGCCCCCCAGGGGGCTTTGTGGAAGATACGCAGTATTTT; cdr3_aa: CASSPPGGFVEDTQYF
d_call: TRBD1; v_call: TRBV9; j_call: TRBJ1-2; clone_size: NA; cdr3_nt: TGTGCCAGCAGCCCCAGACAGGGGGCGAATGATGGCTACACCTTC; cdr3_aa: CASSPRQGANDGYTF
d_call: NA; v_call: TRBV27; j_call: TRBJ2-1; clone_size: NA; cdr3_nt: TGTGCCAGCAGTTTTCTCTCGGACAGACTGTCGGAGCAGTTCTTC; cdr3_aa: CASSFLSDRLSEQFF
d_call: NA; v_call: TRBV5-4; j_call: TRBJ1-2; clone_size: NA; cdr3_nt: TGTGCCAGCAGCTTGGATCGGACAGCCTATGGCTACACCTTC; cdr3_aa: CASSLDRTAYGYTF
d_call: NA; v_call: TRBV6-1; j_call: TRBJ1-5; clone_size: NA; cdr3_nt: TGTGCCAGCAGTGAAACGACAGATTATAGCAATCAGCCCCAGCATTTT; cdr3_aa: CASSETTDYSNQPQHF
d_call: NA; v_call: TRBV6-1; j_call: TRBJ2-3; clone_size: NA; cdr3_nt: TGTGCCAGCAGTGCTGTGGATACGCAGTATTTT; cdr3_aa: CASSAVDTQYF
d_call: NA; v_call: TRBV5-3; j_call: TRBJ1-5; clone_size: NA; cdr3_nt: TGTGCCAGAAGCGCGAGGACGAGGGTTAACCACCAACAATGCCAGCCCCAGCATTTT; cdr3_aa: CARSARTRVNHQQCQPQHF
d_call: NA; v_call: TRBV11-2; j_call: TRBJ1-6; clone_size: once; cdr3_nt: TGTGCCAGCAGCTTCTTCAGGGTGGATCCACCCCTCCACTTT; cdr3_aa: CASSFFRVDPPLHF
d_call: NA; v_call: TRBV18; j_call: TRBJ1-1; clone_size: NA; cdr3_nt: TGTGCCAGCTCACCATTAGGTCAGGGTCTGACTGAAGCTTTCTTT; cdr3_aa: CASSPLGQGLTEAFF
d_call: NA; v_call: TRBV7-9; j_call: TRBJ1-2; clone_size: few; cdr3_nt: TGTGCCAGCAGCTTAGGGGGAGACTATGGCTACACCTTC; cdr3_aa: CASSLGGDYGYTF
d_call: NA; v_call: TRBV4-2; j_call: TRBJ1-5; clone_size: NA; cdr3_nt: TGTGCCACCGCTTCAGGGTACAATCAGCCCCAGCATTTT; cdr3_aa: CATASGYNQPQHF
d_call: NA; v_call: TRBV10-3; j_call: TRBJ2-7; clone_size: NA; cdr3_nt: TGTGCCATCAGTGAGACCCAGGGGATCGAGCAGTACTTC; cdr3_aa: CAISETQGIEQYF
d_call: TRBD1; v_call: TRBV4-1; j_call: TRBJ2-7; clone_size: NA; cdr3_nt: TGCGCCAGCAGCCAAGACAGGGGGCGGTACGAGCAGTACTTC; cdr3_aa: CASSQDRGRYEQYF
d_call: TRBD1; v_call: TRBV2; j_call: TRBJ1-5; clone_size: NA; cdr3_nt: TGTGCCAGCAGGGGGACAGTGTTTAGCAATCAGCCCCAGCATTTT; cdr3_aa: CASRGTVFSNQPQHF
d_call: NA; v_call: TRBV7-9; j_call: TRBJ2-1; clone_size: NA; cdr3_nt: TGTGCCAGCAGCTTAGCGGAGAATGAGCAGTTCTTC; cdr3_aa: CASSLAENEQFF
d_call: NA; v_call: TRBV27; j_call: TRBJ1-1; clone_size: once; cdr3_nt: TGTGCCAGCAGCCTTACCAGGGGCAAATGGAACACTGAAGCTTTCTTT; cdr3_aa: CASSLTRGKWNTEAFF
d_call: NA; v_call: TRBV9; j_call: TRBJ2-7; clone_size: NA; cdr3_nt: TGTGCCAGCAGCGTAGCAGGGCACCCCTACGAGCAGTACTTC; cdr3_aa: CASSVAGHPYEQYF
d_call: TRBD2; v_call: TRBV5-4; j_call: TRBJ2-7; clone_size: NA; cdr3_nt: TGTGCCAGCAGCGGGAACGGACTAGCCTACGAGCAGTACTTC; cdr3_aa: CASSGNGLAYEQYF
d_call: NA; v_call: TRBV28; j_call: TRBJ1-2; clone_size: NA; cdr3_nt: TGTGCCAGCACCGATCCACGCCGACAAGCCCTCTATGGCTACACCTTC; cdr3_aa: CASTDPRRQALYGYTF
d_call: TRBD2; v_call: TRBV5-1; j_call: TRBJ2-1; clone_size: NA; cdr3_nt: TGCGCCAGCAGCTTGGCCGCGGGGGGAAGTAGGAATGAGCAGTTCTTC; cdr3_aa: CASSLAAGGSRNEQFF
d_call: NA; v_call: TRBV28; j_call: TRBJ2-3; clone_size: few; cdr3_nt: TGTGCCAGCAGTTTAGGCGGCACTAGCACAGATACGCAGTATTTT; cdr3_aa: CASSLGGTSTDTQYF
d_call: NA; v_call: TRBV9; j_call: TRBJ1-2; clone_size: NA; cdr3_nt: TGTGCCAGCAGCGTAACAGACATCGATGGCTACACCTTC; cdr3_aa: CASSVTDIDGYTF